The T cell receptor beta chain described here comes from a study of technical replicates of blood from a few donors. The V end was cut by 5 bases, the J end by 4 bases, with 6 bases between. The CDR3 has 11 residues. Germline lookup yields CDR1 SQVTM and CDR2 ANQGSEA. Data came from immunoSEQ multiplex PCR; TCRdb stores just in-frame clones and leaves some out. The repertoire holds approximately 81,000 clones, about 81% seen once, with around 4% in the top ten. The rearrangement uses TRBV29-1 and TRBJ2-1; a weak D match, TRBD2 (5 bases). The source material was PBMCs. The clonotype comes from a human donor in good health. Some clones in this sample may be carry-over from other donors' samples. The CDR3 spells CSVSGYNEQFF. The CDR3 region has the DNA TGCAGCGTTTCGGGGTACAATGAGCAGTTCTTC.